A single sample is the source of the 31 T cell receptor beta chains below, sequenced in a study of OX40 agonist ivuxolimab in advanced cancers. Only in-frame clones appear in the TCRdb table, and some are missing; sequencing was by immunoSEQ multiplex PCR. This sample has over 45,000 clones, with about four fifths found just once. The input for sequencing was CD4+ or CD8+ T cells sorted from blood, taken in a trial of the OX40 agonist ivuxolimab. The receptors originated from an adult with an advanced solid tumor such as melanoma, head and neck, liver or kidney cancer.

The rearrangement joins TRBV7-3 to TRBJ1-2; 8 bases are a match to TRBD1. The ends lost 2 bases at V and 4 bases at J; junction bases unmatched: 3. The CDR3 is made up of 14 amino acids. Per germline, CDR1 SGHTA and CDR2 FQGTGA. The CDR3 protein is CASSLADRGYGYTF. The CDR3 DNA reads TGTGCCAGCAGCTTAGCTGACAGGGGCTATGGCTACACCTTC.

This CDR3 reads CASSDYRDNEKLFF. Here the CDR3 DNA reads TGTGCCAGCAGTGACTACAGGGATAATGAAAAACTGTTTTTT. The chain employs TRBV25-1 and TRBJ1-4, with a tentative D call TRBD1 (6 bases). Germline loops: CDR1 MGHDK, CDR2 SYGVNS. Trimming pared 3 bases from V and 4 bases from J, leaving 9 bases between. The length of the CDR3 is 14 residues. Based on the CDR3 plus reference TRBV25-1 and TRBJ1-4, the full variable domain is EADIYQTPRYLVIGTGKKITLECSQTMGHDKMYWYQQDPGMELHLIHYSYGVNSTEKGDLSSESTVSRIRTEHFPLTLESARPSHTSQYLCASSDYRDNEKLFFGSGTQLSVL.

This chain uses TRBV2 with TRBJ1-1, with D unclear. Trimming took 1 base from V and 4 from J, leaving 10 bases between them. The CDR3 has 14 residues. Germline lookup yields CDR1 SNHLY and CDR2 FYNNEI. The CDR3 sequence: CASSEGSGGTEAFF. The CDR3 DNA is TGTGCCAGCAGTGAAGGCTCCGGCGGCACTGAAGCTTTCTTT.

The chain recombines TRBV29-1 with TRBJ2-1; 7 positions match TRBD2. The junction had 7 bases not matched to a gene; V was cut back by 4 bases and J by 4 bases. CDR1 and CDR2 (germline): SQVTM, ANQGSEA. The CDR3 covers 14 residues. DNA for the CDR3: TGCAGCGTTGGGGAGGGGACGACTTACAATGAGCAGTTCTTC. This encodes CSVGEGTTYNEQFF.

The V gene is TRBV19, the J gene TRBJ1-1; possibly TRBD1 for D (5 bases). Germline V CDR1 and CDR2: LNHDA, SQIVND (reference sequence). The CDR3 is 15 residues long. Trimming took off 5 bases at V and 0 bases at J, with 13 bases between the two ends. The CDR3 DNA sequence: TGTGCCAGTAGTCTCGGGACGGCAGTGAACACTGAAGCTTTCTTT. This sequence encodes CASSLGTAVNTEAFF.

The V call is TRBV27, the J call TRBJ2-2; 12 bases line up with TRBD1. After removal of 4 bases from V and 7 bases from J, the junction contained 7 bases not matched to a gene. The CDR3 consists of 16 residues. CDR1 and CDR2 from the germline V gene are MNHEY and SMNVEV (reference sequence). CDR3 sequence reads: CASSSTGTGGFGELFF. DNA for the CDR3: TGTGCCAGCAGTTCGACCGGGACAGGGGGCTTCGGGGAGCTGTTTTTT.

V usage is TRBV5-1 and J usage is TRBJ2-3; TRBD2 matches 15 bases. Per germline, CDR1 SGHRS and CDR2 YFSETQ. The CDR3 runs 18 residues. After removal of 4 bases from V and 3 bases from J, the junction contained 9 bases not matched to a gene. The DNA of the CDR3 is TGCGCCAGCAGCCTGGGGACTAGCGGGAGGTTGGGAACAGATACGCAGTATTTT. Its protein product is CASSLGTSGRLGTDTQYF.

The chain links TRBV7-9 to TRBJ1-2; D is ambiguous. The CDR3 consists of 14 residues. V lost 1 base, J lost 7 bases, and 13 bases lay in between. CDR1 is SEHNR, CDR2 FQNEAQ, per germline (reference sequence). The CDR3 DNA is TGTGCCAGCAGCTTAGTCGGAGGCGAGGGTGGCTACACCTTC. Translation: CASSLVGGEGGYTF.

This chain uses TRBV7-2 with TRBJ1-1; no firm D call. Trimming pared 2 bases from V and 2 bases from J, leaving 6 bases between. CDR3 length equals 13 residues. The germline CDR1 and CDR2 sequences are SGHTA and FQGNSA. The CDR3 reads CASSLLANTEAFF. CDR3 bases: TGTGCCAGCAGCTTACTTGCAAACACTGAAGCTTTCTTT. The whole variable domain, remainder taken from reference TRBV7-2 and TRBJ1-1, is GAGVSQSPSNKVTEKGKDVELRCDPISGHTALYWYRQSLGQGLEFLIYFQGNSAPDKSGLPSDRFSAERTGGSVSTLTIQRTQQEDSAVYLCASSLLANTEAFFGQGTRLTVV.

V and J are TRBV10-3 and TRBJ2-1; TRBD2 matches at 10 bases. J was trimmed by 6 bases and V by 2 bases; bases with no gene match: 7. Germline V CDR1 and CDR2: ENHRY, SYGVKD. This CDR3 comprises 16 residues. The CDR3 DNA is TGTGCCATCAGTGAGGGACTAGCGGTGCTAGGCAATGAGCAGTTCTTC. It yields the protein CAISEGLAVLGNEQFF.

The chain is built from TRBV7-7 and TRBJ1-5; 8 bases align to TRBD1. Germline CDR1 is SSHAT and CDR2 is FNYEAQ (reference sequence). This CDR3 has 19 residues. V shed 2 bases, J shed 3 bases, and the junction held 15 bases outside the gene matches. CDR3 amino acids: CASSLIQGAGRRNNQPQHF. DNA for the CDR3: TGTGCCAGCAGCTTAATTCAGGGGGCGGGACGTCGAAACAATCAGCCCCAGCATTTT.

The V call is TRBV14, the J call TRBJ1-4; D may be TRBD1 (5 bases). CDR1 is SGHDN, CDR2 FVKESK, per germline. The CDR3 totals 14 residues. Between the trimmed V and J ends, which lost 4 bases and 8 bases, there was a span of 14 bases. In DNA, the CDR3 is TGTGCCAGCAGCCGCCGGGACGGTTTGGAAAAACTGTTTTTT. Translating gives CASSRRDGLEKLFF.

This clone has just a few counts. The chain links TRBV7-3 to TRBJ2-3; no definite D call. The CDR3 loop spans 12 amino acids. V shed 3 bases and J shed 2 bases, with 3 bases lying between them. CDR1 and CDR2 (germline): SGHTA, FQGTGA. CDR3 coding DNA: TGTGCCAGCAGCTTGGCCACAGATACGCAGTATTTT. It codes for CASSLATDTQYF.

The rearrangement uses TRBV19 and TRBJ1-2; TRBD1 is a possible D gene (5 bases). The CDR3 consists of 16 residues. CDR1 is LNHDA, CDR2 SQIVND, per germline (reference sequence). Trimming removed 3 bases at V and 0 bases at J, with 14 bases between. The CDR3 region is CASSISDSNTNYGYTF. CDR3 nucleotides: TGTGCCAGTAGTATCTCAGACAGCAATACTAACTATGGCTACACCTTC.

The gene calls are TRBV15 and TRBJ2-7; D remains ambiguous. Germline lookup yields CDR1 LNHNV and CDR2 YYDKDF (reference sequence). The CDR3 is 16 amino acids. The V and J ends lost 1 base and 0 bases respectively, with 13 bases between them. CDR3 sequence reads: CATSRVGRMDSYEQYF. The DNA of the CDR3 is TGTGCCACCAGCAGAGTAGGGCGGATGGACTCCTACGAGCAGTACTTC. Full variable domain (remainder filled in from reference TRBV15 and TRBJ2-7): DAMVIQNPRYQVTQFGKPVTLSCSQTLNHNVMYWYQQKSSQAPKLLFHYYDKDFNNEADTPDNFQSRRPNTSFCFLDIRSPGLGDTAMYLCATSRVGRMDSYEQYFGPGTRLTVT.

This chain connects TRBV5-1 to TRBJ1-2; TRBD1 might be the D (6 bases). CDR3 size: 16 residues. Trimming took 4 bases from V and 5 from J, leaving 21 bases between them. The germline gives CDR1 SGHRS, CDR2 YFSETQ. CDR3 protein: CASSHGGPKQGYGYTF. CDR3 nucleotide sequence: TGCGCCAGCAGCCACGGGGGGCCGAAACAAGGATATGGCTACACCTTC. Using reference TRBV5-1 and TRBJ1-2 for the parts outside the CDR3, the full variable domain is KAGVTQTPRYLIKTRGQQVTLSCSPISGHRSVSWYQQTPGQGLQFLFEYFSETQRNKGNFPGRFSGRQFSNSRSEMNVSTLELGDSALYLCASSHGGPKQGYGYTFGSGTRLTVV.

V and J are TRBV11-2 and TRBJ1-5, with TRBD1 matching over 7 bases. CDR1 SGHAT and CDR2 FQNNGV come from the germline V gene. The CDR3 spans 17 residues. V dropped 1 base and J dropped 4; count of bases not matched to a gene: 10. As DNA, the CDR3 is TGTGCCAGCAGCTTAGTCGGGGCAGGGGGATTGAATCAGCCCCAGCATTTT. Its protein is CASSLVGAGGLNQPQHF.

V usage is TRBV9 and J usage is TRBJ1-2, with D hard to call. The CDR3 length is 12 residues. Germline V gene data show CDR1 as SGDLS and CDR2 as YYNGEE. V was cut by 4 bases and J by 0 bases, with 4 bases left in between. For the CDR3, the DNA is TGTGCCAGCAGCCCAACTAACTATGGCTACACCTTC. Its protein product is CASSPTNYGYTF.

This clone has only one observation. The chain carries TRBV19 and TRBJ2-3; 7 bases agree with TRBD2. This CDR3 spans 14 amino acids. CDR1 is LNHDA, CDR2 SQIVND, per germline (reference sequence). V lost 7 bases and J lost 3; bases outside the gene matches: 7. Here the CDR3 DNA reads TGTGCCAGTACCGATGGCGGGGGAACAGATACGCAGTATTTT. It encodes CASTDGGGTDTQYF.

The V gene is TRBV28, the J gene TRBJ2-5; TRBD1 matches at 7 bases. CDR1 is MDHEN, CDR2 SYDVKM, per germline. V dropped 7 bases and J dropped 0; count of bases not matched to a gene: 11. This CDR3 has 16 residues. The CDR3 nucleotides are TGTGCCAGCACCTTGGGGTGGGGACAGCACCAAGAGACCCAGTACTTC. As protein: CASTLGWGQHQETQYF.

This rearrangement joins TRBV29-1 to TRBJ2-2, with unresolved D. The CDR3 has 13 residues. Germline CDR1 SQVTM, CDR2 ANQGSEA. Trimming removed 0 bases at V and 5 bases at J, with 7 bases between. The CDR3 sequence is CSVEEPGTGELFF. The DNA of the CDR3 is TGCAGCGTTGAAGAACCCGGGACCGGGGAGCTGTTTTTT.

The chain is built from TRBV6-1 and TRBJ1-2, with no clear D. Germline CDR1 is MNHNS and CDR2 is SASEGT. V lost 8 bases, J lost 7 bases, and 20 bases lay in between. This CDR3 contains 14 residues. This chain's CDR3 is CASVAGTLSGGYTF. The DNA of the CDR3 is TGTGCCAGCGTAGCGGGCACCTTATCCGGTGGCTACACCTTC.

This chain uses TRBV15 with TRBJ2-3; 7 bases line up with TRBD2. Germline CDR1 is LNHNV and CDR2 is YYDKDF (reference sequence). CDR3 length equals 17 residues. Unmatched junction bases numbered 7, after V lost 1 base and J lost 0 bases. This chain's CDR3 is CATSRAGASGSTDTQYF. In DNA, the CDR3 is TGTGCCACCAGCAGAGCCGGAGCTAGCGGCAGCACAGATACGCAGTATTTT.

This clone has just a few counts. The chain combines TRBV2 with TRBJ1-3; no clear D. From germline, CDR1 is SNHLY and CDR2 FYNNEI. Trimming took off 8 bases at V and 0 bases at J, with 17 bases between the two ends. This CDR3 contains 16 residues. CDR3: CASGSGPLFSGNTIYF. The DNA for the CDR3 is TGTGCCAGCGGGTCCGGGCCACTATTCTCTGGAAACACCATATATTTT.

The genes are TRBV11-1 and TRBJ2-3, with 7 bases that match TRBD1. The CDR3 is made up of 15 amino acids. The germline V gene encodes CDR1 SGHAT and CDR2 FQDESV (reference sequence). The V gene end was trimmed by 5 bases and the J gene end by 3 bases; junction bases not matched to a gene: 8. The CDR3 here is CASSHRQGGTDTQYF. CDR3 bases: TGTGCCAGCAGCCACCGACAGGGCGGAACAGATACGCAGTATTTT.

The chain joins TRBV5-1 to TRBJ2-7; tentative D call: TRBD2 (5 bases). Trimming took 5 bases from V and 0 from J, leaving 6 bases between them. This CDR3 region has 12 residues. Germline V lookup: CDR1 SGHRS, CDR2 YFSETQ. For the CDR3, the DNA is TGCGCCAGCAGTCGGGACTCCTACGAGCAGTACTTC. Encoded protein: CASSRDSYEQYF.

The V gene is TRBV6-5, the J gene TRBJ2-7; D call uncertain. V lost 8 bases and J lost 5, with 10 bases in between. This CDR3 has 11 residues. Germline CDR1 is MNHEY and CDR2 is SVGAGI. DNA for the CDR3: TGTGCCAGCGGATATTTGAACGAGCAGTACTTC. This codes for CASGYLNEQYF.

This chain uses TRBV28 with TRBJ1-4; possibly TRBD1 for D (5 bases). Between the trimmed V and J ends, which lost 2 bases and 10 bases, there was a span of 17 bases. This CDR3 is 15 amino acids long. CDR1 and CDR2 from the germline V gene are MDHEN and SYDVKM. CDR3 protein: CASSLTPDGGGKLFF. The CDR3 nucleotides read TGTGCCAGCAGTTTAACCCCCGATGGGGGGGGAAAACTGTTTTTT.

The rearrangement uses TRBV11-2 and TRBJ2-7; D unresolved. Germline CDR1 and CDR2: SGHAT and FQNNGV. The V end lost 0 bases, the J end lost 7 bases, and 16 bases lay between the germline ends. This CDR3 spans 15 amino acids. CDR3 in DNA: TGTGCCAGCAGCTTAGAAGGCCGAGATCGATGGGAGCAGTACTTC. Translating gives CASSLEGRDRWEQYF.

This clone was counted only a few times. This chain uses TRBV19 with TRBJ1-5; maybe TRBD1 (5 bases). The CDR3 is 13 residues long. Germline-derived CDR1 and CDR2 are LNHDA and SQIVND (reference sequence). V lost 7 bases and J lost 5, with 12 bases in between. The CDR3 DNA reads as TGTGCCAGTAATAGACAGAGGGATCAGCCCCAGCATTTT. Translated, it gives CASNRQRDQPQHF.

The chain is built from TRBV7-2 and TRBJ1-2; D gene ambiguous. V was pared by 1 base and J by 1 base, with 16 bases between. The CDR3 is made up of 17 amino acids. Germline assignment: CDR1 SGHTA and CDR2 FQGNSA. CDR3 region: CASSLGLRVGLNYGYTF. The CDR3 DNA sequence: TGTGCCAGCAGCTTAGGGCTCCGTGTTGGCCTTAACTATGGCTACACCTTC. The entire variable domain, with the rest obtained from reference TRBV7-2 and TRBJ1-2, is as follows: GAGVSQSPSNKVTEKGKDVELRCDPISGHTALYWYRQSLGQGLEFLIYFQGNSAPDKSGLPSDRFSAERTGGSVSTLTIQRTQQEDSAVYLCASSLGLRVGLNYGYTFGSGTRLTVV.